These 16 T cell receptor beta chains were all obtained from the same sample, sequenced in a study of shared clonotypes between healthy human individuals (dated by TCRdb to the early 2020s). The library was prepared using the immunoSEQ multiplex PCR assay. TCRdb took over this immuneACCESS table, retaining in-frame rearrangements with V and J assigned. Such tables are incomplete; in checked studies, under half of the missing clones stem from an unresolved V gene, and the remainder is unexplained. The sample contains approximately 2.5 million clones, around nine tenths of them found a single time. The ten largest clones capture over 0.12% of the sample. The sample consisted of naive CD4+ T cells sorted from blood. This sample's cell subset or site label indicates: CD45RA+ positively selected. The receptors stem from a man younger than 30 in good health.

CDR3 amino acids: CASSESDRALFF. Written as DNA, the CDR3 is TGTGCCAGCAGTGAATCTGACAGGGCTCTGTTTTTT. The V call is TRBV6-1, the J call TRBJ1-4; 7 bases are a match to TRBD1. V was pared by 2 bases and J by 14 bases, with 5 bases of the junction left unmatched. Germline CDR1 and CDR2: MNHNS and SASEGT. The CDR3 is made up of 12 amino acids.

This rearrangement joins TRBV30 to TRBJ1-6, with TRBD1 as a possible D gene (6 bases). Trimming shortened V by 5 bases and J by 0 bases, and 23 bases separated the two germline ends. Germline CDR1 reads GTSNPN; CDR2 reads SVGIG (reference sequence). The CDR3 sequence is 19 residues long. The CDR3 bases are TGTGCCTGGGGAAGCAGGGGAACTTTTCTGGGCTCCTATAATTCACCCCTCCACTTT. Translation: CAWGSRGTFLGSYNSPLHF.

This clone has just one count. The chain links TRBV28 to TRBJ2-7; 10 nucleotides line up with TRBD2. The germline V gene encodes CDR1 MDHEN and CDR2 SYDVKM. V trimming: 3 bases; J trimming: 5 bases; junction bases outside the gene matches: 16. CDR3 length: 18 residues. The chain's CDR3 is CASSFPQRGGQASHEQYF. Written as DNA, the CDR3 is TGTGCCAGCAGTTTTCCCCAGCGGGGGGGCCAAGCGAGCCACGAGCAGTACTTC.

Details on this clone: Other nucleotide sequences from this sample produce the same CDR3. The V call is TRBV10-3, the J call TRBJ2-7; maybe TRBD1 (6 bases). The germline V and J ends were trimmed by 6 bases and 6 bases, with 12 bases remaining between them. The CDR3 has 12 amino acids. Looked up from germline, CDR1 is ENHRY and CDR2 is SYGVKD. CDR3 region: CAISETGFEQYF. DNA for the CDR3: TGTGCCATCAGCGAGACAGGCTTCGAGCAGTACTTC.

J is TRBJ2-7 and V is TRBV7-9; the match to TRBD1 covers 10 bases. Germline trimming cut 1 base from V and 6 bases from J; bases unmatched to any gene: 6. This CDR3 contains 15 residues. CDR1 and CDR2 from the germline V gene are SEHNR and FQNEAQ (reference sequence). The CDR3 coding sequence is TGTGCCAGCAGCTTAGGTTGGGACAGGGGAGGCGAGCAGTACTTC. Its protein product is CASSLGWDRGGEQYF.

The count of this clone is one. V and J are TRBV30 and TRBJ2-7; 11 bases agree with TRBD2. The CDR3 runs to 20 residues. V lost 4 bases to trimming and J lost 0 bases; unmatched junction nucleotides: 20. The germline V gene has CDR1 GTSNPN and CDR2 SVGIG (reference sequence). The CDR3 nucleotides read TGTGCCTGGAATACGGCCCGCACTAGCGGGAGTTATCCTAGCTCCTACGAGCAGTACTTC. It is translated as CAWNTARTSGSYPSSYEQYF.

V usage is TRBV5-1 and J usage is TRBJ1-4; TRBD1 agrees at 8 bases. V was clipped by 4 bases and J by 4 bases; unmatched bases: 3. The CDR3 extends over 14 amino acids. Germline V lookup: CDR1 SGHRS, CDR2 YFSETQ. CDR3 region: CASSTGQDNEKLFF. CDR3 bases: TGCGCCAGCAGCACGGGACAGGATAATGAAAAACTGTTTTTT.

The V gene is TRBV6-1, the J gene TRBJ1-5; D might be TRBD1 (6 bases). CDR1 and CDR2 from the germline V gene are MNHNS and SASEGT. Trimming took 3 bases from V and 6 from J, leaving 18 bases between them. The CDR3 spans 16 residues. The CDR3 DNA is TGTGCCAGCAGTGATGGGTCCGTGGGCAGGGGTCAGCCCCAGCATTTT. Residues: CASSDGSVGRGQPQHF.

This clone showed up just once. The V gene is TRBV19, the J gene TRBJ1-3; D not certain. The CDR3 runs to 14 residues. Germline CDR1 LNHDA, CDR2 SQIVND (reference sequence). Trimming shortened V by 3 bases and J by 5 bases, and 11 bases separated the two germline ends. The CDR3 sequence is CASSMDRRRNTIYF. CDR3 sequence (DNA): TGTGCCAGTAGTATGGACCGAAGAAGAAACACCATATATTTT.

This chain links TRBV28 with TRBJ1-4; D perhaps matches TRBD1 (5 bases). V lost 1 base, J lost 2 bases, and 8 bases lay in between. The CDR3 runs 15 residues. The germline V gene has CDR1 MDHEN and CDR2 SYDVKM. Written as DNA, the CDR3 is TGTGCCAGCAGTTTATTCGGGGGGACTAATGAAAAACTGTTTTTT. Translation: CASSLFGGTNEKLFF. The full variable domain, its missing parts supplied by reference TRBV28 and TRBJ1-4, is DVKVTQSSRYLVKRTGEKVFLECVQDMDHENMFWYRQDPGLGLRLIYFSYDVKMKEKGDIPEGYSVSREKKERFSLILESASTNQTSMYLCASSLFGGTNEKLFFGSGTQLSVL.

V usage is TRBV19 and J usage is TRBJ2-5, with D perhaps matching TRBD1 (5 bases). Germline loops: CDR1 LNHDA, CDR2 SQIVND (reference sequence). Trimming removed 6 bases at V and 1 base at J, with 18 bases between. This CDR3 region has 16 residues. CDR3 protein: CASSELGAGFQETQYF. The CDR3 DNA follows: TGTGCCAGTAGCGAGTTAGGAGCAGGGTTCCAAGAGACCCAGTACTTC.

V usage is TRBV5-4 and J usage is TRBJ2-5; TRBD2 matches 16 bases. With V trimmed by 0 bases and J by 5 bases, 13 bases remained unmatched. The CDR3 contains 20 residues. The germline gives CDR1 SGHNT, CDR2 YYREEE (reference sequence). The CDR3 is CASSLGGTSGRANSRETQYF. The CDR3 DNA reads TGTGCCAGCAGCTTGGGAGGGACTAGCGGGAGGGCCAATAGTCGGGAGACCCAGTACTTC.

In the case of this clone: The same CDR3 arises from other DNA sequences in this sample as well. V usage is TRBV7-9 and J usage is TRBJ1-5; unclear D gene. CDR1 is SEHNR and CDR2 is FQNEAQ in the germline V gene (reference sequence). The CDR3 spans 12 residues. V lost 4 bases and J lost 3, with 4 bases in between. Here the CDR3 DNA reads TGTGCCAGCAGCTACCACAATCAGCCCCAGCATTTT. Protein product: CASSYHNQPQHF.

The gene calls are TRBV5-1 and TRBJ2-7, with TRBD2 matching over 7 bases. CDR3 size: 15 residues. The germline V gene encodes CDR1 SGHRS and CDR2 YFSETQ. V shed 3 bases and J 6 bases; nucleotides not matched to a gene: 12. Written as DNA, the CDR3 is TGCGCCAGCAGCTCATGGACTAGTGAGGCGGGCGAGCAGTACTTC. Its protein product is CASSSWTSEAGEQYF. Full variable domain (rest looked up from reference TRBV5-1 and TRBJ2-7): KAGVTQTPRYLIKTRGQQVTLSCSPISGHRSVSWYQQTPGQGLQFLFEYFSETQRNKGNFPGRFSGRQFSNSRSEMNVSTLELGDSALYLCASSSWTSEAGEQYFGPGTRLTVT.

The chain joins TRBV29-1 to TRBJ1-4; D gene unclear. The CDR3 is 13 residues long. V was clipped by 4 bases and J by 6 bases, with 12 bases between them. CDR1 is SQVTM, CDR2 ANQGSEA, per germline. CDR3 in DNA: TGCAGCGTTGGAGAGGGCACCTATGAAAAACTGTTTTTT. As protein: CSVGEGTYEKLFF.

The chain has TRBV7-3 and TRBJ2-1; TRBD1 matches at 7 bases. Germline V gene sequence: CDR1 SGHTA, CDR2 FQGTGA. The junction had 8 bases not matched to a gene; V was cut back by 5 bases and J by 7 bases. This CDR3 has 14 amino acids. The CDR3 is CASSPDRSGNEQFF. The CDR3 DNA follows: TGTGCCAGCAGCCCGGACAGGTCTGGTAATGAGCAGTTCTTC.